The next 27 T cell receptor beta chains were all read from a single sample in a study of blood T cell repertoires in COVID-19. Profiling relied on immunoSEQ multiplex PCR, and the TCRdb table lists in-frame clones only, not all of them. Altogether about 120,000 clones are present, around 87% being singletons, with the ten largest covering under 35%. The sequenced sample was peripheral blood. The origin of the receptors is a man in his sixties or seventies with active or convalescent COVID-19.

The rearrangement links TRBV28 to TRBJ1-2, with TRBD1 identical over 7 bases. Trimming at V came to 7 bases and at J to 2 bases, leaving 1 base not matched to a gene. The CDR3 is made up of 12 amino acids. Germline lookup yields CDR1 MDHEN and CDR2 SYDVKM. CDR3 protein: CASIRGNYGYTF. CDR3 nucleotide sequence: TGTGCCAGCATCAGGGGGAACTATGGCTACACCTTC.

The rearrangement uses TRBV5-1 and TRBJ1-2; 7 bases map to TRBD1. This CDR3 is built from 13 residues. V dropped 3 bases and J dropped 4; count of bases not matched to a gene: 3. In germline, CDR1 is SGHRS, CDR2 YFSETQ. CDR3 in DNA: TGCGCCAGCAGCTGGGACAGAATCTATGGCTACACCTTC. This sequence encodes CASSWDRIYGYTF.

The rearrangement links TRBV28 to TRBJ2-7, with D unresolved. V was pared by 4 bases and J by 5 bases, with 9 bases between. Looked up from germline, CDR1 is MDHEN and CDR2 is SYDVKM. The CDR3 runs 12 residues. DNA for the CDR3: TGTGCCAGCAGTTCCCCTCCCGACGAGCAGTACTTC. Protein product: CASSSPPDEQYF.

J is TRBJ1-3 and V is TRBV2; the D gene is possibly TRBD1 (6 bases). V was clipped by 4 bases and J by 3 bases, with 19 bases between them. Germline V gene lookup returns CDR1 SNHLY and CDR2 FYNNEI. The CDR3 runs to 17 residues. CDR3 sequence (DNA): TGTGCCAGCAGTGGCCTCCCCCTCACAGGGAGTGGAAACACCATATATTTT. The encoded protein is CASSGLPLTGSGNTIYF.

The CDR3 DNA reads as TGTGCCTGGTCGGGACTAGCGGGAGAAGGAGGTTACGAGCAGTACTTC. Encoded protein: CAWSGLAGEGGYEQYF. The chain carries TRBV30 and TRBJ2-7; 14 bases agree with TRBD2. CDR1 and CDR2 (germline): GTSNPN, SVGIG (reference sequence). V trimming: 5 bases; J trimming: 4 bases; junction bases outside the gene matches: 10. The CDR3 is 16 residues long.

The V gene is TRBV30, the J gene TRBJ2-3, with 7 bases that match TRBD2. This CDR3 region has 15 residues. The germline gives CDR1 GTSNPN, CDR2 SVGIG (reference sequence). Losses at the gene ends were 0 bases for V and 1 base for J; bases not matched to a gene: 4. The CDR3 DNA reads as TGTGCCTGGAGTGTACCAAGCGGGGGCACAGATACGCAGTATTTT. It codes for CAWSVPSGGTDTQYF.

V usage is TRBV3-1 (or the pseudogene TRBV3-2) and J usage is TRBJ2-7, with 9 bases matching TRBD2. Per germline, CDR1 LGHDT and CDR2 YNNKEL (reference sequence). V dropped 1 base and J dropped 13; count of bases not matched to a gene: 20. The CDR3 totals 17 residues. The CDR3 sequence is CASSQVISGSWAPRFYF. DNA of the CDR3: TGTGCCAGCAGCCAAGTTATTAGCGGGAGTTGGGCCCCACGTTTCTACTTC.

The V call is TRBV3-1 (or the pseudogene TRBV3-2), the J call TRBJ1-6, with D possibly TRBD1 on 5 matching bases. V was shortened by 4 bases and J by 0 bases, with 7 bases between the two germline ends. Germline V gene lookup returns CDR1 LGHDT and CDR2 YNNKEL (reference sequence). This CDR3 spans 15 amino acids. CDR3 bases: TGTGCCAGCAGCCCCGGACACTCCTATAATTCACCCCTCCACTTT. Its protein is CASSPGHSYNSPLHF.

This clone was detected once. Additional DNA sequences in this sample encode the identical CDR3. Here the CDR3 reads CASSPTGIGETQYF. The CDR3 bases are TGTGCCAGCTCACCGACAGGGATCGGGGAGACCCAGTACTTC. The V call is TRBV18, the J call TRBJ2-5; 7 bases map to TRBD1. Germline V CDR1 and CDR2: KGHSH, LQKENI. With 3 bases clipped from V and 5 bases from J, the junction kept 6 bases outside the gene matches. The CDR3 is made up of 14 amino acids.

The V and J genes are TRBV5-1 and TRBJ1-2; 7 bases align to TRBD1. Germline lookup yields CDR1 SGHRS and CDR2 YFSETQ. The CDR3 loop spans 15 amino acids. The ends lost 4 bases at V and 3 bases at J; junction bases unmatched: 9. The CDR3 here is CASSLLEGAHYGYTF. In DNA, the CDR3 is TGCGCCAGCAGCCTTTTGGAGGGGGCACACTATGGCTACACCTTC.

As DNA, the CDR3 is TGTGCCAGCAGCTTTAGGGGAGGCACTGAAGCTTTCTTT. It is translated as CASSFRGGTEAFF. V usage is TRBV11-1 and J usage is TRBJ1-1; D is perhaps TRBD1 (5 bases). The V gene lost 3 bases and the J gene lost 4 bases, with 9 bases spanning the gap. The CDR3 contains 13 residues. Germline V gives CDR1 SGHAT, CDR2 FQDESV (reference sequence).

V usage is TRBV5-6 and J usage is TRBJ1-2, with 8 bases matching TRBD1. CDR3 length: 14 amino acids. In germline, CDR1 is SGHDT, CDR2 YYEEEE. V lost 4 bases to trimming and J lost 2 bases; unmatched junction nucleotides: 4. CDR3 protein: CASSRRTGNYGYTF. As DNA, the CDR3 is TGTGCCAGCAGCCGGCGGACAGGGAACTATGGCTACACCTTC.

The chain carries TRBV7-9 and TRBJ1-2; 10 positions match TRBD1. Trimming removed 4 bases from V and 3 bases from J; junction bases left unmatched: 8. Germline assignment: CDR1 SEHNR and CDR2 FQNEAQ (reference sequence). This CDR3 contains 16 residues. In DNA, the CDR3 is TGTGCCAGCAGCTCCACCGGGACAGGGGCTTACTATGGCTACACCTTC. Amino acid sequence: CASSSTGTGAYYGYTF. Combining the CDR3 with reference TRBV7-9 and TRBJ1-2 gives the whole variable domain DTGVSQNPRHKITKRGQNVTFRCDPISEHNRLYWYRQTLGQGPEFLTYFQNEAQLEKSRLLSDRFSAERPKGSFSTLEIQRTEQGDSAMYLCASSSTGTGAYYGYTFGSGTRLTVV.

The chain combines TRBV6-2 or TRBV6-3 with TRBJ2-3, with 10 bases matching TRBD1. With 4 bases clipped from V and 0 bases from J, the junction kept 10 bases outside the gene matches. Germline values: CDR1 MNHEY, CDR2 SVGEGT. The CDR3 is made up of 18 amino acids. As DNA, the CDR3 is TGTGCCAGCAGTTCGGGACAGGGGAATCCCCCGAGCACAGATACGCAGTATTTT. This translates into CASSSGQGNPPSTDTQYF.

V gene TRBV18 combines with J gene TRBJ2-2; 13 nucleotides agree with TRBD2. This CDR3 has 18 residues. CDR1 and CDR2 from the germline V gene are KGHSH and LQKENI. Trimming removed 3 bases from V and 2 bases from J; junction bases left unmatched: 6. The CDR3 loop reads CASSPNTGLAGNTGELFF. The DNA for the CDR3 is TGTGCCAGCTCACCTAACACGGGACTAGCGGGAAACACCGGGGAGCTGTTTTTT. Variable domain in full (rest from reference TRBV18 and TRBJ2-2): NAGVMQNPRHLVRRRGQEARLRCSPMKGHSHVYWYRQLPEEGLKFMVYLQKENIIDESGMPKERFSAEFPKEGPSILRIQQVVRGDSAAYFCASSPNTGLAGNTGELFFGEGSRLTVL.

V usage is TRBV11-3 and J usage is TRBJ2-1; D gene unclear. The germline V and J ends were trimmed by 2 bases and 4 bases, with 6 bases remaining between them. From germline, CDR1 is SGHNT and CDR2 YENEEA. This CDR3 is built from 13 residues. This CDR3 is CASSLHSYNEQFF. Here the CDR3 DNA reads TGTGCCAGCAGCTTACACAGTTACAATGAGCAGTTCTTC.

CDR3 coding DNA: TGTGCCAGCAGCCAAGCCCCGGGTCTCTCCTACGAGCAGTACTTC. Translation: CASSQAPGLSYEQYF. This chain uses TRBV3-1 (or the pseudogene TRBV3-2) with TRBJ2-7; D call uncertain. The V and J ends lost 1 base and 0 bases respectively, with 10 bases between them. This CDR3 is built from 15 residues. Germline V gene sequence: CDR1 LGHDT, CDR2 YNNKEL (reference sequence).

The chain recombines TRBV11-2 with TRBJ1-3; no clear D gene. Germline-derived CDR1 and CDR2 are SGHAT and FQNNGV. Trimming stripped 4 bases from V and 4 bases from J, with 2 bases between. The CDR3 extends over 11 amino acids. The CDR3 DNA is TGTGCCAGCAGCTCAGGAAACACCATATATTTT. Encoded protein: CASSSGNTIYF.

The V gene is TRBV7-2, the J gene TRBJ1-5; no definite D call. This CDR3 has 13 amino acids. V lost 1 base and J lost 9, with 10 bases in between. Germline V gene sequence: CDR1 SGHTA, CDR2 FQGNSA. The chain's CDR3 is CASSLGPPRPQHF. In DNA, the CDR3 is TGTGCCAGCAGCTTAGGGCCCCCAAGGCCCCAGCATTTT.

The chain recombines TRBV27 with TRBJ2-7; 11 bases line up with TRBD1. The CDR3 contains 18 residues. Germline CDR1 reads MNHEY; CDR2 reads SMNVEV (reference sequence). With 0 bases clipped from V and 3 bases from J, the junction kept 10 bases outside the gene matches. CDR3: CASSLSNGGQGVIYEQYF. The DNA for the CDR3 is TGTGCCAGCAGTTTATCGAACGGGGGACAGGGGGTAATCTACGAGCAGTACTTC.

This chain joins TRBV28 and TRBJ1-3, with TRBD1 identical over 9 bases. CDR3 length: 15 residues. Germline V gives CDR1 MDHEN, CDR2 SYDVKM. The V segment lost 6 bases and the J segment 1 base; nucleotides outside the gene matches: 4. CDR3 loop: CASSLDRGSGNTIYF. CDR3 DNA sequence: TGTGCCAGCAGCCTCGACAGGGGGTCTGGAAACACCATATATTTT.

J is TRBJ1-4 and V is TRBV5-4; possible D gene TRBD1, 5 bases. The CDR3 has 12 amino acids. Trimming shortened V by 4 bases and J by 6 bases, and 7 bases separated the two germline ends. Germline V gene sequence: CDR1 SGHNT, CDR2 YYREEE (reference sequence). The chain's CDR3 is CASSGGDEKLFF. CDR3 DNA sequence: TGTGCCAGCAGCGGAGGGGATGAAAAACTGTTTTTT. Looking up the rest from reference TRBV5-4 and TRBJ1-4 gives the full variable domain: ETGVTQSPTHLIKTRGQQVTLRCSSQSGHNTVSWYQQALGQGPQFIFQYYREEENGRGNFPPRFSGLQFPNYSSELNVNALELDDSALYLCASSGGDEKLFFGSGTQLSVL.

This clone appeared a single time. The CDR3: CASTRYRVEDYGYTF. The CDR3 DNA is TGTGCCAGCACTCGATACAGGGTAGAGGACTATGGCTACACCTTC. This chain links TRBV6-5 with TRBJ1-2, with a weak D call TRBD1 (6 bases). The germline V and J ends were trimmed by 7 bases and 3 bases, with 18 bases remaining between them. The CDR3 is 15 amino acids. Looked up from germline, CDR1 is MNHEY and CDR2 is SVGAGI.

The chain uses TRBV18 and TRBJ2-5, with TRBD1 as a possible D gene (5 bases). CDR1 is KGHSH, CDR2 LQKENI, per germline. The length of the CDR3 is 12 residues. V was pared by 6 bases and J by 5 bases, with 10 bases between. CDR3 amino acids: CASSPRVETQYF. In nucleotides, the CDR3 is TGTGCCAGCTCGCCCAGGGTGGAGACCCAGTACTTC.

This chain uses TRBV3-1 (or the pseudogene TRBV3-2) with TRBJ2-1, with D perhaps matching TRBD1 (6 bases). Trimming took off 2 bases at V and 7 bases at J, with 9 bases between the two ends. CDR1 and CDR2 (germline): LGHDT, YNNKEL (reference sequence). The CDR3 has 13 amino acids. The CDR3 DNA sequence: TGTGCCAGCAGCCAATCACAGGGAAATGAGCAGTTCTTC. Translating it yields CASSQSQGNEQFF.

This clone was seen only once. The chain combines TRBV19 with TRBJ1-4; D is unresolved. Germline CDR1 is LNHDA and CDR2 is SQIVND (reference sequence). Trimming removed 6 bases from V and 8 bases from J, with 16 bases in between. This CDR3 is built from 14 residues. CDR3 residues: CASSIGASGEKLFF. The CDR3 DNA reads TGTGCCAGTAGCATCGGAGCTTCGGGGGAAAAACTGTTTTTT.

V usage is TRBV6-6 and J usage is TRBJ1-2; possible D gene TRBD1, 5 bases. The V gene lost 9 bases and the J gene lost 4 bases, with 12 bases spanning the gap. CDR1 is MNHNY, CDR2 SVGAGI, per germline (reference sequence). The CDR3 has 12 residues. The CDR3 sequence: CASRGTSYGYTF. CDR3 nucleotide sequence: TGTGCCAGTAGAGGGACTTCCTATGGCTACACCTTC.